This T cell receptor (beta chain) was obtained from a study of T cell responses to AZD1222 COVID-19 vaccine. Worth noting for this clone: What it recognizes is unknown.

V was pared by 3 bases and J by 1 base, with 3 bases of the junction left unmatched. The germline V gene has CDR1 LNHDA and CDR2 SQIVND (reference sequence). The CDR3 length is 15 residues. Study-wide results and limits: Regions left unmutated in variants are reportedly the target of nearly half of spike-specific TCRs. Donors were largely white British and mainly female; clonal diversity was possibly underestimated. Vaccine-related CD4 TCRs covered spike, predominating at 160-218 and 743-854.

Profiling relied on immunoSEQ multiplex PCR, and the TCRdb table lists in-frame clones only, not all of them. The table includes more than 75,000 clones, about 91% detected once. The material was peripheral blood, obtained on day 0 of AZD1222 vaccination. The gene calls are TRBV19 and TRBJ2-7, with TRBD2 matching over 10 bases. The sequence was collected from an adult in good health. CDR3 bases: TGTGCCAGTAGTATTGGAGCGGGAGGGTCCTACGAGCAGTACTTC. This translates into CASSIGAGGSYEQYF.